What follows describes a single TCR beta chain. The data originate from a study of blood T cell repertoires in COVID-19. Enrolled during active infection, Seattle patients were then followed longitudinally. Trimming took 6 bases from V and 8 from J, leaving 16 bases between them. The CDR3 consists of 13 residues. Produced via immunoSEQ multiplex PCR; TCRdb's table is partial and in-frame only. Altogether 60,000 to 65,000 clones are present, around 82% being singletons, with the ten largest covering 15% to 20%. The sequenced sample was peripheral blood. The chain links TRBV12-3 or TRBV12-4 to TRBJ1-1, with a possible D match to TRBD1 (5 bases). This receptor was identified in a man aged 55-75 years with COVID-19, enrolled during active disease. CDR3 residues: CASSRGAGSEAFF. CDR3 in DNA: TGTGCCAGCAGCCGGGGCGCGGGGTCGGAAGCTTTCTTT.